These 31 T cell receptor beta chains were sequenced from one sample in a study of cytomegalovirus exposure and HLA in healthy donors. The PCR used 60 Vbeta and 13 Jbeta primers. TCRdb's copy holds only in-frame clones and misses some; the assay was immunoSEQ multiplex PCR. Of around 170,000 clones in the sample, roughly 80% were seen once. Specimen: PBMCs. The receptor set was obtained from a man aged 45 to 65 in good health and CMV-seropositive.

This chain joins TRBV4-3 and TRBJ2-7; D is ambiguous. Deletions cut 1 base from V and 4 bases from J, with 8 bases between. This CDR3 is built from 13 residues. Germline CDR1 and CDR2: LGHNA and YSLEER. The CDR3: CASSQVVRYEQYF. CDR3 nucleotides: TGCGCCAGCAGCCAAGTCGTCCGTTACGAGCAGTACTTC.

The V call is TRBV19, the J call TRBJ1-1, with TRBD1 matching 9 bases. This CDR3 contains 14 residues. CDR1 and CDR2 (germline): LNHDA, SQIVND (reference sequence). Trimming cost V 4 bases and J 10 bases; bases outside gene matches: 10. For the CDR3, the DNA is TGTGCCAGTAGTAACCGGGACAGGGTCCCTGCAGCTTTCTTT. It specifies CASSNRDRVPAAFF.

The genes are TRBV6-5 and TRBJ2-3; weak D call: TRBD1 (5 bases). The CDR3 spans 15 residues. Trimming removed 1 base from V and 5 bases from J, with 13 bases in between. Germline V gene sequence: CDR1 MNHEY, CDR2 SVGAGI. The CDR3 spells CASSYFSQGGDTQYF. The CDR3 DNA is TGTGCCAGCAGTTACTTCTCCCAGGGCGGAGATACGCAGTATTTT.

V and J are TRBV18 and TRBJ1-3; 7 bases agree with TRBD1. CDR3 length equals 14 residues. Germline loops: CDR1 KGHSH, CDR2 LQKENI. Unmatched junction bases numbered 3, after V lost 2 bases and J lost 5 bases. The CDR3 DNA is TGTGCCAGCTCACCAGGGACAGCCAGAAACACCATATATTTT. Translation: CASSPGTARNTIYF.

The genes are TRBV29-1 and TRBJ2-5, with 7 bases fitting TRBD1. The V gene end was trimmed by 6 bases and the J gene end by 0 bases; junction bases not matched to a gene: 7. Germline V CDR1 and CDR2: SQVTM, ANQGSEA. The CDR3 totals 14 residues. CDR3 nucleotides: TGCAGCGTGGGGACAGAGTATAACCAAGAGACCCAGTACTTC. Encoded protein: CSVGTEYNQETQYF. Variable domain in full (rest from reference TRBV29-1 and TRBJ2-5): SAVISQKPSRDICQRGTSLTIQCQVDSQVTMMFWYRQQPGQSLTLIATANQGSEATYESGFVIDKFPISRPNLTFSTLTVSNMSPEDSSIYLCSVGTEYNQETQYFGPGTRLLVL.

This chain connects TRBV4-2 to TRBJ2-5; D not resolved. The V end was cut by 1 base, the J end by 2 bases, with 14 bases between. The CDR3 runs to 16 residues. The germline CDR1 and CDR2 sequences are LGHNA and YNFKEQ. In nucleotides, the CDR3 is TGTGCCAGCAGCCAAGGTTGGGCTACCTTTCAAGAGACCCAGTACTTC. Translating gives CASSQGWATFQETQYF.

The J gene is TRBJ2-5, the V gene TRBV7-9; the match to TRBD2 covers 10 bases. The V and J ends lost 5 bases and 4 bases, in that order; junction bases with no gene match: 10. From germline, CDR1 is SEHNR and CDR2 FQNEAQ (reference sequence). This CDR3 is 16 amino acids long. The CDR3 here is CASSVGSLAGVETQYF. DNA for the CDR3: TGTGCCAGCAGCGTCGGGTCCCTAGCGGGGGTAGAGACCCAGTACTTC.

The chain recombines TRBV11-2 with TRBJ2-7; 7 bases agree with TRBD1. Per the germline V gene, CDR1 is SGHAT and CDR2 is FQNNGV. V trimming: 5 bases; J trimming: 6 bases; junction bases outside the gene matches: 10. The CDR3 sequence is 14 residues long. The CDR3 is CASSPTGNKREQYF. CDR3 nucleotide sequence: TGTGCCAGCAGCCCGACAGGGAATAAGCGCGAGCAGTACTTC.

The CDR3 here is CAGSGSAAEKLFF. In DNA, the CDR3 is TGTGCCGGATCAGGGTCGGCGGCTGAAAAACTGTTTTTT. The chain employs TRBV28 and TRBJ1-4, with a weak D call TRBD1 (5 bases). This CDR3 region has 13 residues. V was shortened by 11 bases and J by 7 bases, with 17 bases between the two germline ends. Germline V lookup: CDR1 MDHEN, CDR2 SYDVKM.

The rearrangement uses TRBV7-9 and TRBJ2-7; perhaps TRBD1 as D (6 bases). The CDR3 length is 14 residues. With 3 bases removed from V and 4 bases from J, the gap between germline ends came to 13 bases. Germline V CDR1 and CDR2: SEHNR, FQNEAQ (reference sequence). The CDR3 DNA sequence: TGTGCCAGCAGCTTTGGACAGTCGACGTACGAGCAGTACTTC. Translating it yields CASSFGQSTYEQYF. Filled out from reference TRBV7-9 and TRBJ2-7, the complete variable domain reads DTGVSQNPRHKITKRGQNVTFRCDPISEHNRLYWYRQTLGQGPEFLTYFQNEAQLEKSRLLSDRFSAERPKGSFSTLEIQRTEQGDSAMYLCASSFGQSTYEQYFGPGTRLTVT.

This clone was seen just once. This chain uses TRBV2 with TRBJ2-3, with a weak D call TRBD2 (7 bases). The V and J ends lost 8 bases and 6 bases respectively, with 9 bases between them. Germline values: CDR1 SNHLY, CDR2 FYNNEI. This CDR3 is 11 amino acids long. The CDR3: CASGGGDTQYF. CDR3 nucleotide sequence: TGTGCCAGCGGGGGGGGCGATACGCAGTATTTT. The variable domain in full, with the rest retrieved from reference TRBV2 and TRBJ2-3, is EPEVTQTPSHQVTQMGQEVILRCVPISNHLYFYWYRQILGQKVEFLVSFYNNEISEKSEIFDDQFSVERPDGSNFTLKIRSTKLEDSAMYFCASGGGDTQYFGPGTRLTVL.

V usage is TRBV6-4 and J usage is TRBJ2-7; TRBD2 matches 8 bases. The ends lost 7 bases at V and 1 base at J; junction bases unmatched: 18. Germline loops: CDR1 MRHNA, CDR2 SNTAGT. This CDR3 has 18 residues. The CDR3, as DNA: TGTGCCAGCAAGTCGGGGGGGGTGGGGGGAGCAAAGTCCTACGAGCAGTACTTC. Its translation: CASKSGGVGGAKSYEQYF.

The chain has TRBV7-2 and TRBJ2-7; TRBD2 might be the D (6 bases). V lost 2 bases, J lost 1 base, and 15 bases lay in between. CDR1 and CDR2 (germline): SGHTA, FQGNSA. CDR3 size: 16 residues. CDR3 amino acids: CASSLSTRVVSYEQYF. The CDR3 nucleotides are TGTGCCAGCAGCTTATCGACTAGGGTGGTTTCCTACGAGCAGTACTTC.

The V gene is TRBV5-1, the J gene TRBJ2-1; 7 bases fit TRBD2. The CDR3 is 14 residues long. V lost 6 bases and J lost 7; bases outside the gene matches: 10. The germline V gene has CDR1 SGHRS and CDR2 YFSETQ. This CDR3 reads CASTREARGNEQFF. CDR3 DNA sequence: TGCGCCAGCACTCGGGAGGCCCGGGGGAATGAGCAGTTCTTC.

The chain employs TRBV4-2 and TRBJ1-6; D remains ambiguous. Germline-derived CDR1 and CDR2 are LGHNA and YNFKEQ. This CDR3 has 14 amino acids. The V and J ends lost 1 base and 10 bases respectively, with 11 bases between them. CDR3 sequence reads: CASSQAGEGSPLHF. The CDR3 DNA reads TGTGCCAGCAGCCAAGCCGGTGAGGGCTCACCCCTCCACTTT.

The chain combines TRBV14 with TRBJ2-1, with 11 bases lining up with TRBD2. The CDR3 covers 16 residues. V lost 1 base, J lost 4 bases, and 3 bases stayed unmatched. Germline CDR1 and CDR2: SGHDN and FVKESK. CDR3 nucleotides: TGTGCCAGCAGCCAAGTCAGACTAGCGGGATACAATGAGCAGTTCTTC. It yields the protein CASSQVRLAGYNEQFF.

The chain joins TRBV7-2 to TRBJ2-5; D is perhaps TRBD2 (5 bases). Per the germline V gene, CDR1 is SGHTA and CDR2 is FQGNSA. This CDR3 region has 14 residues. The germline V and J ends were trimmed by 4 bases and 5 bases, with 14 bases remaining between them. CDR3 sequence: CASSSSGIGETQYF. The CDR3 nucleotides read TGTGCCAGCAGCTCCTCGGGGATAGGGGAGACCCAGTACTTC.

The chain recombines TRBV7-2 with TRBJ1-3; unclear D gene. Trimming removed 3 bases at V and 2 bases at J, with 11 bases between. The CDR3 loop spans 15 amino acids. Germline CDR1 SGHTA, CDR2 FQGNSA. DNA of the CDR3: TGTGCCAGCAGCTTGAAAGGAGGAGCTGGAAACACCATATATTTT. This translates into CASSLKGGAGNTIYF.

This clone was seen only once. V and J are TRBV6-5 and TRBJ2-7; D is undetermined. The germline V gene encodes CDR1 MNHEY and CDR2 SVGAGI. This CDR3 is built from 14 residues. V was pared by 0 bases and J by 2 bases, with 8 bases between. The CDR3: CASSYSQAPYEQYF. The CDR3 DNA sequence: TGTGCCAGCAGTTACTCGCAGGCCCCCTACGAGCAGTACTTC.

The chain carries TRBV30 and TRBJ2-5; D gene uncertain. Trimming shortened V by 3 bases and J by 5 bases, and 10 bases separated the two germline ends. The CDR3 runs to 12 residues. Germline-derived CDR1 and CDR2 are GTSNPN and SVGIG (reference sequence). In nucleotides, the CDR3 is TGTGCCTGGAGCCACTCAGCGGAGACCCAGTACTTC. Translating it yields CAWSHSAETQYF.

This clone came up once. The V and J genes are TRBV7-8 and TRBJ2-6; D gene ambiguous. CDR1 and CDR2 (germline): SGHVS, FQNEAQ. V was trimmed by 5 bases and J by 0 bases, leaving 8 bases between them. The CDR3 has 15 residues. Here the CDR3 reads CASSNTDSGANVLTF. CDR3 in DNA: TGTGCCAGCAGCAATACAGACTCTGGGGCCAACGTCCTGACTTTC. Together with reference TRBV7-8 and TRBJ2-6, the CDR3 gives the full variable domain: GAGVSQSPRYKVAKRGQDVALRCDPISGHVSLFWYQQALGQGPEFLTYFQNEAQLDKSGLPSDRFFAERPEGSVSTLKIQRTQQEDSAVYLCASSNTDSGANVLTFGAGSRLTVL.

CDR3 region: CASSQGGIEQFF. For the CDR3, the DNA is TGTGCCAGCAGTCAAGGGGGAATTGAGCAGTTCTTC. The chain recombines TRBV6-6 with TRBJ2-1, with D tentatively TRBD1 (6 bases). This CDR3 is built from 12 residues. The V and J ends lost 5 bases and 9 bases respectively, with 11 bases between them. Germline-derived CDR1 and CDR2 are MNHNY and SVGAGI (reference sequence).

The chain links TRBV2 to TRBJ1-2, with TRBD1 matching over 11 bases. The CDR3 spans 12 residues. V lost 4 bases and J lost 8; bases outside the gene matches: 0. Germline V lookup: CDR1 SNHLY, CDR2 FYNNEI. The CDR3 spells CASSGTGGGYTF. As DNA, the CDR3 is TGTGCCAGCAGTGGGACAGGGGGCGGCTACACCTTC.

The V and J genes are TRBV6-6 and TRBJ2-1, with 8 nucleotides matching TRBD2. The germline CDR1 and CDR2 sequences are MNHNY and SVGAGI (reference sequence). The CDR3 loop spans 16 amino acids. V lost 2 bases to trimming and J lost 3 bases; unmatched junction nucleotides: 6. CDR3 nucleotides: TGTGCCAGCAGTTACCCGGGGGGGGGTATCTACAATGAGCAGTTCTTC. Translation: CASSYPGGGIYNEQFF.

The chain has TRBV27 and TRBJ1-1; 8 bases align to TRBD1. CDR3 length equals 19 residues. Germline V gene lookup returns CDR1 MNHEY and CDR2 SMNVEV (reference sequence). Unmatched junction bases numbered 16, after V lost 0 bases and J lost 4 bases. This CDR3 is CASSLSLGTGRWGGTEAFF. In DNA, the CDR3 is TGTGCCAGCAGTTTATCGCTCGGGACAGGAAGGTGGGGGGGCACTGAAGCTTTCTTT.

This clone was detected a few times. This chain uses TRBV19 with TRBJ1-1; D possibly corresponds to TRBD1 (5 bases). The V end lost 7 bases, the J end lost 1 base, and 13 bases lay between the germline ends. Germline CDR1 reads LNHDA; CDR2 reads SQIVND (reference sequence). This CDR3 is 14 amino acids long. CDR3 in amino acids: CASMERGTNTEAFF. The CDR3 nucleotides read TGTGCCAGTATGGAACGGGGGACGAACACTGAAGCTTTCTTT.

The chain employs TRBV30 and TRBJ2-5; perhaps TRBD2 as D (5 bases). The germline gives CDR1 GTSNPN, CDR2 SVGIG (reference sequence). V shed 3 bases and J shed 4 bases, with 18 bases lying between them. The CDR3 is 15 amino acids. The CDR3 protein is CAWSEQLEFRETQYF. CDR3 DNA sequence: TGTGCCTGGAGCGAGCAACTAGAGTTTCGAGAGACCCAGTACTTC.

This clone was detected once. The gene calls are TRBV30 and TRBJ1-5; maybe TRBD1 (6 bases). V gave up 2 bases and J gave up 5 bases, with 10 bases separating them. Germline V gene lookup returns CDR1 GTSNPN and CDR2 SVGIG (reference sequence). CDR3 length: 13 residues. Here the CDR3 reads CAWSKQGDQPQHF. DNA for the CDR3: TGTGCCTGGAGTAAACAGGGAGATCAGCCCCAGCATTTT.

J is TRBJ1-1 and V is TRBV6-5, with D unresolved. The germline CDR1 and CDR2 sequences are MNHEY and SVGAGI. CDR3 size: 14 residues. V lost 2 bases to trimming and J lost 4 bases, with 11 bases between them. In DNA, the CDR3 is TGTGCCAGCAGTTACGGCAGGAGGACCACTGAAGCTTTCTTT. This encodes CASSYGRRTTEAFF.

CDR3: CASSYSGDWVFF. The CDR3 coding sequence is TGTGCCAGCAGTTACTCAGGAGATTGGGTGTTTTTT. The chain couples TRBV6-5 to TRBJ1-4; D is undetermined. The CDR3 totals 12 residues. The V end was cut by 0 bases, the J end by 15 bases, with 11 bases between. From germline, CDR1 is MNHEY and CDR2 SVGAGI.

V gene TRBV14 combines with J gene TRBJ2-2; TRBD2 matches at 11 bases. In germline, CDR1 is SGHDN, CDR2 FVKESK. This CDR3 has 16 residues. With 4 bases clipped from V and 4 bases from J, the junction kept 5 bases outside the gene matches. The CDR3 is CASSRLAGGSTGELFF. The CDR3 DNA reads TGTGCCAGCAGCCGGCTAGCGGGAGGAAGCACCGGGGAGCTGTTTTTT. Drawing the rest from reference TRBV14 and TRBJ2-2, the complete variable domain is EAGVTQFPSHSVIEKGQTVTLRCDPISGHDNLYWYRRVMGKEIKFLLHFVKESKQDESGMPNNRFLAERTGGTYSTLKVQPAELEDSGVYFCASSRLAGGSTGELFFGEGSRLTVL.